Below are 32 T cell receptor beta chains sequenced from a single sample in a study of shared clonotypes between healthy human individuals. The data were produced by immunoSEQ multiplex PCR, yet TCRdb's version contains in-frame clones alone and is incomplete. Of about 1.1 million clones in the sample, approximately 80% were seen once. Source material: memory CD4+ T cells from PBMCs. Regarding subset: CD45RA-negative fraction. The receptors originated from a man aged 18 to 29 in good health. Some clones in this sample may be carry-over from other donors' samples.

The chain links TRBV7-2 to TRBJ2-3; TRBD2 matches 12 bases. The J segment lost 4 bases and the V segment lost 1 base, leaving 12 bases of the junction unmatched. Germline CDR1 reads SGHTA; CDR2 reads FQGNSA. The CDR3 runs to 19 residues. CDR3 nucleotide sequence: TGTGCCAGCAGCTTAGTATCTAGCGGGAGGGGAGAAGTCGCAGATACGCAGTATTTT. This translates into CASSLVSSGRGEVADTQYF.

The chain combines TRBV7-2 with TRBJ2-1; no definite D call. The ends were cut back, 9 bases at V and 2 bases at J, with 14 bases in the middle. The CDR3 is made up of 14 amino acids. Germline V CDR1 and CDR2: SGHTA, FQGNSA. The CDR3 nucleotides are TGTGCCAGTACGACTCCAGAGCCCTACAATGAGCAGTTCTTC. Protein sequence: CASTTPEPYNEQFF.

The chain carries TRBV7-9 and TRBJ2-1; TRBD1 or TRBD2 may be the D gene (6 bases each). Trimming stripped 5 bases from V and 5 bases from J, with 28 bases between. The CDR3 totals 19 residues. Germline CDR1 SEHNR, CDR2 FQNEAQ (reference sequence). DNA of the CDR3: TGTGCCAGCAGCACGGGGGACACCTATACAAACTATCTTCACAATGAGCAGTTCTTC. Protein product: CASSTGDTYTNYLHNEQFF.

The chain links TRBV5-1 to TRBJ2-1; D is possibly TRBD2 (6 bases). V lost 4 bases to trimming and J lost 6 bases, with 20 bases between them. The germline gives CDR1 SGHRS, CDR2 YFSETQ. The CDR3 loop spans 16 amino acids. CDR3 sequence reads: CASSAGRAGSINEQFF. CDR3 bases: TGCGCCAGCAGCGCTGGGCGTGCCGGGAGTATCAATGAGCAGTTCTTC. Looking up the rest from reference TRBV5-1 and TRBJ2-1 gives the full variable domain: KAGVTQTPRYLIKTRGQQVTLSCSPISGHRSVSWYQQTPGQGLQFLFEYFSETQRNKGNFPGRFSGRQFSNSRSEMNVSTLELGDSALYLCASSAGRAGSINEQFFGPGTRLTVL.

The J gene is TRBJ2-2, the V gene TRBV25-1, with unresolved D. The germline V gene encodes CDR1 MGHDK and CDR2 SYGVNS. V was cut by 3 bases and J by 6 bases, with 14 bases left in between. This CDR3 is built from 15 residues. CDR3 loop: CASSEGGVWAGELFF. CDR3 coding DNA: TGTGCCAGCAGTGAGGGTGGAGTTTGGGCCGGGGAGCTGTTTTTT.

This rearrangement joins TRBV2 to TRBJ1-2; D gene ambiguous. This CDR3 comprises 13 residues. The V gene lost 3 bases and the J gene lost 8 bases, with 13 bases spanning the gap. In germline, CDR1 is SNHLY, CDR2 FYNNEI. CDR3 sequence: CASSDLGNSGYTF. The CDR3 region has the DNA TGTGCCAGCAGTGATCTGGGCAATTCCGGCTACACCTTC.

This clone showed up just once. V gene TRBV29-1 combines with J gene TRBJ1-5; 7 nucleotides line up with TRBD1. CDR1 and CDR2 from the germline V gene are SQVTM and ANQGSEA. CDR3 length: 14 amino acids. With 4 bases clipped from V and 3 bases from J, the junction kept 6 bases outside the gene matches. CDR3 DNA: TGCAGCGTTGCATGGGGACAGCTCAATCAGCCCCAGCATTTT. It codes for CSVAWGQLNQPQHF. The full variable domain, in which reference TRBV29-1 and TRBJ1-5 provide the parts outside the CDR3, is SAVISQKPSRDICQRGTSLTIQCQVDSQVTMMFWYRQQPGQSLTLIATANQGSEATYESGFVIDKFPISRPNLTFSTLTVSNMSPEDSSIYLCSVAWGQLNQPQHFGDGTRLSIL.

This chain uses TRBV5-1 with TRBJ2-7; D possibly corresponds to TRBD2 (5 bases). Germline CDR1 is SGHRS and CDR2 is YFSETQ. The CDR3 is 13 residues long. Between the trimmed V and J ends, which lost 4 bases and 1 base, there was a span of 9 bases. The CDR3 region has the DNA TGCGCCAGCAGCGAAGGGAGTTCCTACGAGCAGTACTTC. This sequence encodes CASSEGSSYEQYF. Combining the CDR3 with reference TRBV5-1 and TRBJ2-7 gives the whole variable domain KAGVTQTPRYLIKTRGQQVTLSCSPISGHRSVSWYQQTPGQGLQFLFEYFSETQRNKGNFPGRFSGRQFSNSRSEMNVSTLELGDSALYLCASSEGSSYEQYFGPGTRLTVT.

The chain has TRBV19 and TRBJ1-5; maybe TRBD1 (5 bases). The CDR3 has 15 amino acids. CDR1 and CDR2 from the germline V gene are LNHDA and SQIVND (reference sequence). Trimming removed 4 bases at V and 6 bases at J, with 16 bases between. Here the CDR3 DNA reads TGTGCCAGTAGTACGCAGGAGGGGTACGCTCAGCCCCAGCATTTT. Its translation: CASSTQEGYAQPQHF.

The genes are TRBV4-3 and TRBJ2-1; 11 bases line up with TRBD2. Germline trimming cut 6 bases from V and 6 bases from J; bases unmatched to any gene: 10. CDR3 length: 16 residues. Germline CDR1 reads LGHNA; CDR2 reads YSLEER. In DNA, the CDR3 is TGCGCCAGCAGTCCAATAGCGGGAGGGAGGGGCAATGAGCAGTTCTTC. It yields the protein CASSPIAGGRGNEQFF.

Comment on this clone: Since a far larger clone is one base different, this is likely a read error. This CDR3 is CASCGQGQPRHF. The CDR3 coding sequence is TGTGCCAGCTGTGGACAGGGACAGCCCCGGCATTTT. This chain connects TRBV2 to TRBJ1-5; 8 bases line up with TRBD1. CDR1 and CDR2 from the germline V gene are SNHLY and FYNNEI. The CDR3 has 12 residues.

On this clone itself: Just one base apart from a much larger clone, this may be a read error. Distinct nucleotide sequences in the sample also encode this CDR3. This chain joins TRBV5-6 and TRBJ1-2, with D hard to call. Germline V gene data show CDR1 as SGHDT and CDR2 as YYEEEE. The V end was cut by 1 base, the J end by 0 bases, with 4 bases between. The CDR3 is 13 residues long. The DNA for the CDR3 is TGTGCCAGCAGCTTGCAGGCTAACTATGGCTACACCTTC. It encodes CASSLQANYGYTF.

The J gene is TRBJ2-7, the V gene TRBV6-1; TRBD2 might be the D (6 bases). CDR1 and CDR2 from the germline V gene are MNHNS and SASEGT. This CDR3 comprises 17 residues. Trimming shortened V by 0 bases and J by 2 bases, and 17 bases separated the two germline ends. The CDR3, as DNA: TGTGCCAGCAGTGAAGCGGCTACTAGCATATTCCCCTACGAGCAGTACTTC. Translated, it gives CASSEAATSIFPYEQYF.

This rearrangement joins TRBV6-1 to TRBJ1-1; no firm D call. Trimming stripped 6 bases from V and 4 bases from J, with 15 bases between. This CDR3 is 14 amino acids long. From germline, CDR1 is MNHNS and CDR2 SASEGT. CDR3: CASRLRVFSTEAFF. CDR3 nucleotide sequence: TGTGCCAGCAGATTACGGGTGTTTAGCACTGAAGCTTTCTTT.

The gene calls are TRBV28 and TRBJ2-7, with D perhaps given as TRBD1 or TRBD2 (5 bases each). Germline V lookup: CDR1 MDHEN, CDR2 SYDVKM. Trimming removed 5 bases from V and 0 bases from J, with 14 bases in between. CDR3 length equals 15 residues. DNA for the CDR3: TGTGCCAGCAGTGGCGAGGGACCTGCCTCCTACGAGCAGTACTTC. It specifies CASSGEGPASYEQYF.

This clone was observed a single time. V usage is TRBV18 and J usage is TRBJ2-7; 7 bases map to TRBD2. This CDR3 region has 15 residues. V lost 4 bases to trimming and J lost 3 bases; unmatched junction nucleotides: 9. The germline V gene encodes CDR1 KGHSH and CDR2 LQKENI. The CDR3 nucleotides read TGTGCCAGCTCACGCACCGCCGGGACTAACTACGAGCAGTACTTC. Protein sequence: CASSRTAGTNYEQYF.

A single count supports this clone. V gene TRBV27 combines with J gene TRBJ2-2, with 7 nucleotides matching TRBD2. CDR1 is MNHEY, CDR2 SMNVEV, per germline (reference sequence). CDR3 length equals 14 residues. The V segment lost 5 bases and the J segment 8 bases; nucleotides outside the gene matches: 8. The CDR3 bases are TGTGCCAGCAGTCGACCGGGGGGAGCAGGGGAGCTGTTTTTT. Amino acid sequence: CASSRPGGAGELFF.

The chain employs TRBV15 and TRBJ1-5; D perhaps matches TRBD1 (5 bases). This CDR3 spans 17 amino acids. CDR1 and CDR2 from the germline V gene are LNHNV and YYDKDF (reference sequence). Between the trimmed V and J ends, which lost 0 bases and 5 bases, there was a span of 17 bases. The CDR3 protein is CATSRDEWGGDYQPQHF. The CDR3 nucleotides are TGTGCCACCAGCAGAGATGAATGGGGTGGGGACTATCAGCCCCAGCATTTT.

The chain carries TRBV15 and TRBJ2-7; D is possibly TRBD1 (6 bases). Germline CDR1 LNHNV, CDR2 YYDKDF (reference sequence). V was pared by 5 bases and J by 6 bases, with 14 bases between. This CDR3 is 13 amino acids long. CDR3 residues: CATSGHRVGEQYF. CDR3 nucleotides: TGTGCCACCAGCGGACACAGGGTCGGCGAGCAGTACTTC. The complete variable domain, with remaining parts taken from reference TRBV15 and TRBJ2-7, reads DAMVIQNPRYQVTQFGKPVTLSCSQTLNHNVMYWYQQKSSQAPKLLFHYYDKDFNNEADTPDNFQSRRPNTSFCFLDIRSPGLGDTAMYLCATSGHRVGEQYFGPGTRLTVT.

The chain uses TRBV10-3 and TRBJ1-3, with D perhaps matching TRBD1 (5 bases). Trimming pared 6 bases from V and 9 bases from J, leaving 12 bases between. This CDR3 has 12 residues. Per the germline V gene, CDR1 is ENHRY and CDR2 is SYGVKD. The CDR3 loop is CAISDQGSTIYF. CDR3 in DNA: TGTGCCATCAGCGATCAGGGATCCACCATATATTTT.

The chain combines TRBV5-1 with TRBJ1-2, with 9 bases that match TRBD1. The V and J ends lost 0 bases and 4 bases, in that order; junction bases with no gene match: 4. Germline CDR1 is SGHRS and CDR2 is YFSETQ. The CDR3 covers 15 residues. The CDR3 protein is CASSLDTGGGYGYTF. CDR3 nucleotide sequence: TGCGCCAGCAGCTTGGATACAGGGGGCGGCTATGGCTACACCTTC. Looking up the rest from reference TRBV5-1 and TRBJ1-2 gives the full variable domain: KAGVTQTPRYLIKTRGQQVTLSCSPISGHRSVSWYQQTPGQGLQFLFEYFSETQRNKGNFPGRFSGRQFSNSRSEMNVSTLELGDSALYLCASSLDTGGGYGYTFGSGTRLTVV.

This clone appeared a single time. The chain couples TRBV5-1 to TRBJ1-4; weak D call: TRBD1 (5 bases). CDR1 SGHRS and CDR2 YFSETQ come from the germline V gene. CDR3 length equals 14 residues. The V and J ends lost 1 base and 8 bases respectively, with 12 bases between them. The CDR3 region is CASSLIGEGEKLFF. CDR3 sequence (DNA): TGCGCCAGCAGCTTGATAGGGGAAGGAGAAAAACTGTTTTTT.

This clone was seen more than once but under ten times. The chain links TRBV6-1 to TRBJ2-7, with 8 bases lining up with TRBD1. This CDR3 region has 15 residues. CDR1 is MNHNS, CDR2 SASEGT, per germline. Germline trimming cut 0 bases from V and 0 bases from J; bases unmatched to any gene: 1. CDR3 sequence: CASSEAQGASYEQYF. The CDR3 DNA sequence: TGTGCCAGCAGTGAAGCCCAGGGGGCCTCCTACGAGCAGTACTTC.

J is TRBJ2-1 and V is TRBV4-2, with TRBD2 matching over 7 bases. Germline trimming cut 5 bases from V and 1 base from J; bases unmatched to any gene: 11. The CDR3 runs 17 residues. From germline, CDR1 is LGHNA and CDR2 YNFKEQ. CDR3 DNA sequence: TGTGCCAGCAGCTCCCACCCCGGGACTACTTCCTACAATGAGCAGTTCTTC. This gives the protein CASSSHPGTTSYNEQFF.

This chain links TRBV30 with TRBJ1-1; D may be TRBD1 (6 bases). The CDR3 has 12 amino acids. Looked up from germline, CDR1 is GTSNPN and CDR2 is SVGIG (reference sequence). Trimming took off 2 bases at V and 11 bases at J, with 15 bases between the two ends. The CDR3 region has the DNA TGTGCCTGGAGTACAGGGAGGAAGGCGGCTTTCTTT. This codes for CAWSTGRKAAFF.

CDR3: CASSLSPQVNEQFF. The DNA of the CDR3 is TGTGCCAGCAGCTTAAGTCCCCAGGTCAATGAGCAGTTCTTC. This chain links TRBV7-2 with TRBJ2-1; no firm D call. The V end lost 2 bases, the J end lost 6 bases, and 11 bases lay between the germline ends. The germline V gene has CDR1 SGHTA and CDR2 FQGNSA. The CDR3 spans 14 residues.

A remark on this clone: Other DNA variants within this sample encode the same CDR3. The CDR3 loop is CASSPRTGIMNTEAFF. Written as DNA, the CDR3 is TGTGCCAGCAGCCCCCGGACAGGGATCATGAACACTGAAGCTTTCTTT. The chain uses TRBV11-2 and TRBJ1-1, with 8 bases aligning to TRBD1. The trim removed 5 bases at V and 0 bases at J, leaving 8 bases unmatched. Germline values: CDR1 SGHAT, CDR2 FQNNGV. This CDR3 is built from 16 residues.

This clone was detected ten times or more. The sample contains more than one DNA sequence encoding this CDR3. The chain has TRBV7-9 and TRBJ1-1, with unresolved D. The CDR3 covers 13 residues. V was pared by 3 bases and J by 1 base, with 6 bases between. Germline values: CDR1 SEHNR, CDR2 FQNEAQ (reference sequence). This CDR3 reads CASSFSENTEAFF. CDR3 bases: TGTGCCAGCAGCTTCTCAGAGAACACTGAAGCTTTCTTT. The complete variable domain, with remaining parts taken from reference TRBV7-9 and TRBJ1-1, reads DTGVSQNPRHKITKRGQNVTFRCDPISEHNRLYWYRQTLGQGPEFLTYFQNEAQLEKSRLLSDRFSAERPKGSFSTLEIQRTEQGDSAMYLCASSFSENTEAFFGQGTRLTVV.

The chain recombines TRBV4-1 with TRBJ1-5, with D unresolved. In germline, CDR1 is MGHRA, CDR2 YSYEKL. V gave up 1 base and J gave up 1 base, with 5 bases separating them. CDR3 size: 14 residues. CDR3 sequence: CASSQADSNQPQHF. The DNA of the CDR3 is TGCGCCAGCAGCCAAGCCGACAGCAATCAGCCCCAGCATTTT.

The chain combines TRBV5-4 with TRBJ1-1, with 9 bases fitting TRBD1. The CDR3 totals 15 residues. Per the germline V gene, CDR1 is SGHNT and CDR2 is YYREEE (reference sequence). J was trimmed by 7 bases and V by 3 bases; bases with no gene match: 10. CDR3 coding DNA: TGTGCCAGCAGCTCTCACAAACAGGGGGCGATTGAAGCTTTCTTT. This encodes CASSSHKQGAIEAFF. Full variable domain (remainder filled in from reference TRBV5-4 and TRBJ1-1): ETGVTQSPTHLIKTRGQQVTLRCSSQSGHNTVSWYQQALGQGPQFIFQYYREEENGRGNFPPRFSGLQFPNYSSELNVNALELDDSALYLCASSSHKQGAIEAFFGQGTRLTVV.

The V gene is TRBV5-1, the J gene TRBJ1-1; the match to TRBD1 covers 8 bases. Germline V gene sequence: CDR1 SGHRS, CDR2 YFSETQ. The junction had 7 bases not matched to a gene; V was cut back by 0 bases and J by 9 bases. The CDR3 covers 14 residues. CDR3 sequence (DNA): TGCGCCAGCAGCTTGGGCCACGGGACAGGACAAGCTTTCTTT. Translating it yields CASSLGHGTGQAFF.

The chain is built from TRBV30 and TRBJ1-4; D not certain. CDR1 is GTSNPN and CDR2 is SVGIG in the germline V gene (reference sequence). The CDR3 is 13 amino acids. V dropped 2 bases and J dropped 8 bases, with 12 bases sitting between them. CDR3 nucleotide sequence: TGTGCCTGGAGTAGTAGAGGCGGGGAAAAACTGTTTTTT. Its protein is CAWSSRGGEKLFF.